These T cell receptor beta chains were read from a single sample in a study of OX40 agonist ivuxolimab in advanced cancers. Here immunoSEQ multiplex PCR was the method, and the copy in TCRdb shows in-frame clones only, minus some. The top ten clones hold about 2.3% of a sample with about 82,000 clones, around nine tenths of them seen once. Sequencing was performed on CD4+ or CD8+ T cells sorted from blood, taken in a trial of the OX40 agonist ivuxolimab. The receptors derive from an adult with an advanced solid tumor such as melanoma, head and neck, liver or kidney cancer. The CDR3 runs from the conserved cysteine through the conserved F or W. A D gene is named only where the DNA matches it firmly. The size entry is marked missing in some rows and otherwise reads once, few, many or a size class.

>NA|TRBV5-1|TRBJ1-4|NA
CASSLGATNEKLFF
TGCGCCAGCAGCTTGGGTGCAACTAATGAAAAACTGTTTTTT
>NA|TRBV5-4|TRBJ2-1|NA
CASRIDGAAYNEQFF
TGTGCCAGCAGAATTGACGGGGCAGCCTACAATGAGCAGTTCTTC
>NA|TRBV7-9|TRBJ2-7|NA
CASSPGLGAYEQYF
TGTGCCAGCAGTCCCGGCCTAGGGGCCTACGAGCAGTACTTC
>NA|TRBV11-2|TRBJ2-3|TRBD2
CASSLGAGAADTQYF
TGTGCCAGCAGCTTAGGGGCGGGAGCTGCAGATACGCAGTATTTT
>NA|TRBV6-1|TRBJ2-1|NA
CASAGNEQFF
TGTGCCAGTGCGGGCAATGAGCAGTTCTTC
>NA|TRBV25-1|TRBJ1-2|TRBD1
CASSDLQGANTLYGYTF
TGTGCCAGCAGTGACCTACAGGGGGCGAACACCCTCTATGGCTACACCTTC
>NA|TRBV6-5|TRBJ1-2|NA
CASRDGPRAGYTF
TGTGCCAGCAGAGACGGGCCCCGAGCTGGCTACACCTTC
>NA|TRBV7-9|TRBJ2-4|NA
CASSPEVVVAKNIQYF
TGTGCCAGCAGCCCCGAAGTTGTGGTAGCCAAAAACATTCAGTACTTC
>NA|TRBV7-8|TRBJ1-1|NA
CASSLRGGLDTEAFF
TGTGCCAGCAGCCTACGAGGGGGGCTGGACACTGAAGCTTTCTTT
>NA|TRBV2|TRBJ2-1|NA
CASSGSQSEQFF
TGTGCCAGCAGTGGTTCGCAAAGTGAGCAGTTCTTC
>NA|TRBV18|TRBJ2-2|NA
CASSPQGETGELFF
TGTGCCAGCTCACCCCAAGGGGAAACCGGGGAGCTGTTTTTT
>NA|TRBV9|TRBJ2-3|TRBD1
CASSQRGTDFITDTQYF
TGTGCCAGCAGCCAGAGGGGGACAGATTTTATCACAGATACGCAGTATTTT
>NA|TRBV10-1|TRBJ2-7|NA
CASSERDTSGEQYF
TGCGCCAGCAGTGAAAGGGACACCTCCGGGGAGCAGTACTTC
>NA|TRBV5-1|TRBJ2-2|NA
CASSLDGGPGELFF
TGCGCCAGCAGCTTGGATGGGGGCCCCGGGGAGCTGTTTTTT
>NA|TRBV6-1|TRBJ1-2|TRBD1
CASSEVGQGGGYTF
TGTGCCAGCAGTGAAGTCGGACAGGGGGGAGGCTACACCTTC
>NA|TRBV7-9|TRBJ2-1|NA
CASSWDLVGEQFF
TGTGCCAGCAGCTGGGACCTAGTTGGGGAGCAGTTCTTC
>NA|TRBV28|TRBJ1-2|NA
CASSSAGYGYTF
TGTGCCAGCAGTAGCGCGGGGTATGGCTACACCTTC
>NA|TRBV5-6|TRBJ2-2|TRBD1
CASSFLPGGNTGELFF
TGTGCCAGCAGCTTTCTTCCAGGGGGCAACACCGGGGAGCTGTTTTTT
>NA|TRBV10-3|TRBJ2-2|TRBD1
CAISESTGGTGELFF
TGTGCCATCAGTGAGTCGACAGGGGGGACCGGGGAGCTGTTTTTT
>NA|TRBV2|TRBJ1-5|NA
CASSEAYGLSTGQPQHF
TGTGCCAGCAGTGAAGCATACGGGTTATCAACTGGACAGCCCCAGCATTTT
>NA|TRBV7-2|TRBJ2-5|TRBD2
CASSLLAGGSGDQYF
TGTGCCAGCAGCTTGCTAGCGGGGGGATCCGGGGACCAGTACTTC
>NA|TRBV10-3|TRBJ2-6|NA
CAISESGQASGANVLTF
TGTGCCATCAGTGAGTCGGGCCAGGCCTCTGGGGCCAACGTCCTGACTTTC
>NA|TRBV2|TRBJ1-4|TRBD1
CASIRIRDSPVVEKLFF
TGTGCCAGCATTAGAATCAGGGACAGCCCAGTTGTTGAAAAACTGTTTTTT
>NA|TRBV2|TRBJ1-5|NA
CASTAGSSNQPQHF
TGTGCCAGCACGGCAGGGTCTAGCAATCAGCCCCAGCATTTT
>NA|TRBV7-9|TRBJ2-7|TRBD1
CASSSAGGQYF
TGTGCCAGCAGCTCCGCAGGGGGGCAGTACTTC
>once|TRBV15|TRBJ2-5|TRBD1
CAARTGGQETQYF
TGTGCCGCTCGGACAGGGGGACAAGAGACCCAGTACTTC
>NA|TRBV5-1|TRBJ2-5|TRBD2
CASSPGLAERQTQYF
TGCGCCAGCAGCCCCGGACTAGCGGAAAGGCAGACCCAGTACTTC
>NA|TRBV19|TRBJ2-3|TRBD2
CASSITSGSTDTQYF
TGTGCCAGTAGTATAACTAGCGGGAGCACAGATACGCAGTATTTT
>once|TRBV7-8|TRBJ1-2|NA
CASSLGSDRRYGYTF
TGTGCCAGCAGCTTAGGATCGGACCGAAGATATGGCTACACCTTC
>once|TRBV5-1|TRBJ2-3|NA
CASYLEDGSTDTQYF
TGCGCCAGCTATTTGGAGGACGGAAGCACAGATACGCAGTATTTT
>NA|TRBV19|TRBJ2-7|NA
CASSESAYEQYF
TGTGCCTCTAGCGAGAGCGCCTACGAGCAGTACTTC
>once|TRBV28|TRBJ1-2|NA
CASSVRTVFYGYTF
TGTGCCAGCAGTGTGAGGACAGTTTTCTATGGCTACACCTTC
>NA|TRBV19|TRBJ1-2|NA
CASSGSYGYTF
TGTGCCAGTAGCGGCTCCTATGGCTACACCTTC
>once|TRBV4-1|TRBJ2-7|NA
CAGPSCEQYF
TGCGCCGGACCGTCCTGTGAGCAGTACTTC
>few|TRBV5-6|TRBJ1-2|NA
CASSQLGGAYGYTF
TGTGCCAGCAGCCAACTAGGGGGAGCCTATGGCTACACCTTC
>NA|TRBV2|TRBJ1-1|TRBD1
CASSIQGMNTEAFF
TGTGCCAGCAGTATACAGGGGATGAACACTGAAGCTTTCTTT
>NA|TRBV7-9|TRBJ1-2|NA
CASSLSTGYGYTF
TGTGCCAGCAGCTTAAGTACGGGCTATGGCTACACCTTC
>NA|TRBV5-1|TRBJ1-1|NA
CASSWGRNTEAFF
TGCGCCAGCAGCTGGGGACGAAACACTGAAGCTTTCTTT
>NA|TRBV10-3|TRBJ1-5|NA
CAISESARGQPQHF
TGTGCCATCAGTGAGTCGGCTCGGGGGCAGCCCCAGCATTTT
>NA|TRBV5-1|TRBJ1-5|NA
CASSPDMNQPQHF
TGCGCCAGCAGCCCCGATATGAATCAGCCCCAGCATTTT
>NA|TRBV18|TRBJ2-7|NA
CASSPPSGSTHYEQYF
TGTGCCAGCTCACCACCGTCCGGGAGCACCCATTACGAGCAGTACTTC
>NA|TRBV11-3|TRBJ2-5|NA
CASSLVPPYQETQYF
TGTGCCAGCAGCTTAGTCCCGCCCTATCAAGAGACCCAGTACTTC
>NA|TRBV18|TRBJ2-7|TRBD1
CASSPGQGNEQYF
TGTGCCAGCTCACCTGGACAGGGAAACGAGCAGTACTTC
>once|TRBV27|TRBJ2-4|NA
CASSFGRGWAKNIQYF
TGTGCCAGCAGTTTTGGTAGGGGATGGGCCAAAAACATTCAGTACTTC
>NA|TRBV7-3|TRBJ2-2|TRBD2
CASSTHSGRAGGELFF
TGTGCCAGCAGCACCCATAGCGGGAGGGCTGGCGGGGAGCTGTTTTTT
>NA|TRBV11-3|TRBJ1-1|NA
CASSLAMNTEAFF
TGTGCCAGCAGCTTAGCTATGAACACTGAAGCTTTCTTT
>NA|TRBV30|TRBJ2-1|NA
CAWSAYSGPGDEQFF
TGTGCCTGGAGTGCCTATAGCGGTCCCGGCGATGAGCAGTTCTTC
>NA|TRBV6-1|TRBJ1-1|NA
CASSVGSSNTEAFF
TGTGCCAGCAGTGTCGGCAGTTCGAACACTGAAGCTTTCTTT
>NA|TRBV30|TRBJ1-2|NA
CAWRQGGGNYGYTF
TGTGCCTGGAGGCAGGGTGGAGGCAACTATGGCTACACCTTC
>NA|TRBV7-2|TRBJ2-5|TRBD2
CASSLKLSGKQETQYF
TGTGCCAGCAGCTTAAAACTGAGCGGGAAACAAGAGACCCAGTACTTC